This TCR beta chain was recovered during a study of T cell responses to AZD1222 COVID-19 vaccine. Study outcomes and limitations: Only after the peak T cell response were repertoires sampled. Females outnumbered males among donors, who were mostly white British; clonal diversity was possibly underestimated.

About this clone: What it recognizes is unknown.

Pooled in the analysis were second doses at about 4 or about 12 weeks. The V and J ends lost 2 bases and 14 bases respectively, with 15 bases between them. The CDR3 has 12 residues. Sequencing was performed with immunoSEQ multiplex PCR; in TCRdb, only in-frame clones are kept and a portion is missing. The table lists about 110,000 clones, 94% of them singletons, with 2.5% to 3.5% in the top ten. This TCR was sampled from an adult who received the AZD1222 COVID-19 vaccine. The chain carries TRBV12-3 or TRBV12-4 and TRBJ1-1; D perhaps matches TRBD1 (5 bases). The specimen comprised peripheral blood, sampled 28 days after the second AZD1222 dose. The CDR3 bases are TGTGCCAGCAGTTTACTTTTACGGGGCCCATTCTTT. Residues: CASSLLLRGPFF.